Shown below are 28 T cell receptor beta chains from a single sample sequenced in a study of cytomegalovirus exposure and HLA in healthy donors. It was with 60 Vbeta and 13 Jbeta primers that the PCR ran. TCRdb's copy holds only in-frame clones and misses some; the assay was immunoSEQ multiplex PCR. The sample includes about 140,000 clones, 70% to 85% of them seen just once. Material: PBMCs. The receptors come from a woman aged 55-70 years in good health and CMV-seropositive.

This clone has a single count. The V and J genes are TRBV27 and TRBJ2-7; tentatively, D is TRBD2 (6 bases). Looked up from germline, CDR1 is MNHEY and CDR2 is SMNVEV (reference sequence). The CDR3 consists of 16 residues. Trimming left V 6 bases short and J 2 bases short, with 20 bases between. CDR3 sequence (DNA): TGTGCCAGCAGACCGGGGACGGGAGAGTGGCCCTACGAGCAGTACTTC. It encodes CASRPGTGEWPYEQYF.

The chain recombines TRBV30 with TRBJ2-5; TRBD2 agrees at 8 bases. V trimming: 0 bases; J trimming: 4 bases; junction bases outside the gene matches: 10. The CDR3 covers 16 residues. CDR1 is GTSNPN, CDR2 SVGIG, per germline (reference sequence). CDR3 coding DNA: TGTGCCTGGAGTGTATCCTGGAGCGGGAGAAGAGAGACCCAGTACTTC. Its translation: CAWSVSWSGRRETQYF.

This chain joins TRBV28 and TRBJ1-2; D is unresolved. Germline CDR1 MDHEN, CDR2 SYDVKM. With 9 bases removed from V and 5 bases from J, the gap between germline ends came to 16 bases. This CDR3 has 13 amino acids. The CDR3 nucleotides are TGTGCCAGTAGTGGTCCGGTTTCTTATGGCTACACCTTC. Protein: CASSGPVSYGYTF.

This clone was counted once. The J gene is TRBJ2-7, the V gene TRBV29-1; D is perhaps TRBD2 (5 bases). CDR1 is SQVTM, CDR2 ANQGSEA, per germline. The CDR3 covers 13 residues. The ends were cut back, 7 bases at V and 2 bases at J, with 15 bases in the middle. Here the CDR3 DNA reads TGCAGCGCCCGGACTCAAGAGGCCTACGAGCAGTACTTC. Encoded protein: CSARTQEAYEQYF.

The rearrangement joins TRBV5-1 to TRBJ1-1; a weak D match, TRBD1 (5 bases). There are 14 residues in the CDR3. CDR1 is SGHRS, CDR2 YFSETQ, per germline. Trimming pared 3 bases from V and 4 bases from J, leaving 13 bases between. CDR3 loop: CASSWQGGGTEAFF. In DNA form, the CDR3 reads TGCGCCAGCAGCTGGCAGGGTGGCGGCACTGAAGCTTTCTTT.

The rearrangement joins TRBV11-3 to TRBJ2-5, with 8 nucleotides matching TRBD1. TRBJ2-7 explains the end of the DNA better; the J call may be wrong. Germline-derived CDR1 and CDR2 are SGHNT and YENEEA. The CDR3 loop spans 15 amino acids. This CDR3 reads CASSPGTGRSYEQYF. In DNA, the CDR3 is TGTGCCAGCAGCCCCGGGACAGGTCGATCCTACGAGCAGTACTTC.

This clone was recorded only once. The chain links TRBV19 to TRBJ2-2, with D perhaps TRBD2 (7 bases). The CDR3 covers 17 residues. Germline CDR1 LNHDA, CDR2 SQIVND (reference sequence). Deletions cut 7 bases from V and 0 bases from J, with 18 bases between. The CDR3 sequence is CASTRGAGTTNTGELFF. CDR3 nucleotide sequence: TGTGCCAGTACCCGGGGGGCAGGAACAACGAACACCGGGGAGCTGTTTTTT.

V gene TRBV10-3 combines with J gene TRBJ1-2; 7 bases align to TRBD1. CDR1 and CDR2 from the germline V gene are ENHRY and SYGVKD. V lost 8 bases to trimming and J lost 6 bases; unmatched junction nucleotides: 9. The CDR3 spans 13 residues. This CDR3 reads CAIGGGGFDGYTF. In DNA, the CDR3 is TGTGCCATCGGAGGGGGCGGCTTCGATGGCTACACCTTC.

The V and J genes are TRBV2 and TRBJ1-5, with 9 nucleotides matching TRBD1. Trimming at V came to 6 bases and at J to 3 bases, leaving 9 bases not matched to a gene. CDR3 length equals 16 residues. CDR1 is SNHLY and CDR2 is FYNNEI in the germline V gene. DNA for the CDR3: TGTGCCAGCAGGGATGGACAGGGGTCCTACAATCAGCCCCAGCATTTT. Its protein is CASRDGQGSYNQPQHF.

The chain has TRBV15 and TRBJ2-7; TRBD2 matches at 14 bases. CDR3 size: 15 residues. CDR1 is LNHNV, CDR2 YYDKDF, per germline (reference sequence). The ends lost 1 base at V and 5 bases at J; junction bases unmatched: 1. The CDR3 region has the DNA TGTGCCACCAGCAGAGGACTAGCGGGAGGGAACGAGCAGTACTTC. This encodes CATSRGLAGGNEQYF.

This rearrangement joins TRBV15 to TRBJ1-4; D is unclear. V dropped 1 base and J dropped 3 bases, with 12 bases sitting between them. The CDR3 length is 16 residues. The V gene's germline CDR1 is LNHNV and CDR2 YYDKDF (reference sequence). The CDR3 here is CATSRAGWSANEKLFF. The CDR3 DNA reads TGTGCCACCAGCAGAGCCGGTTGGTCTGCTAATGAAAAACTGTTTTTT.

The CDR3, as DNA: TGCGCCAGCAGCTTGGACGACAGCCCCTACGAGCAGTACTTC. This codes for CASSLDDSPYEQYF. This chain joins TRBV5-1 and TRBJ2-7; a weak D match, TRBD1 (5 bases). Germline values: CDR1 SGHRS, CDR2 YFSETQ. The V gene lost 0 bases and the J gene lost 2 bases, with 9 bases spanning the gap. The CDR3 spans 14 residues.

The chain employs TRBV5-1 and TRBJ2-7, with 10 bases aligning to TRBD2. This CDR3 spans 14 amino acids. V shed 4 bases, J shed 7 bases, and the junction held 8 bases outside the gene matches. The germline gives CDR1 SGHRS, CDR2 YFSETQ. Written as DNA, the CDR3 is TGCGCCAGCAGCCGCACTAGCGGGGAGGGGGAGCAGTACTTC. Translating it yields CASSRTSGEGEQYF.

The gene calls are TRBV11-2 and TRBJ1-2, with D hard to call. With 3 bases removed from V and 5 bases from J, the gap between germline ends came to 4 bases. This CDR3 is 11 amino acids long. CDR1 and CDR2 from the germline V gene are SGHAT and FQNNGV. This chain's CDR3 is CASSFNYGYTF. The CDR3 nucleotides read TGTGCCAGCAGCTTTAATTATGGCTACACCTTC.

CDR3 protein: CASSEPAGAHEQYF. DNA of the CDR3: TGTGCCAGCAGTGAACCAGCGGGAGCCCACGAGCAGTACTTC. The rearrangement joins TRBV2 to TRBJ2-7, with 8 bases identical to TRBD2. Germline V gene sequence: CDR1 SNHLY, CDR2 FYNNEI. J lost 5 bases, V lost 2 bases, and 5 bases had no gene match. The CDR3 has 14 residues.

There are a few counts of this clone. V is TRBV2 and J is TRBJ1-1, with no clear D. Germline V gene data show CDR1 as SNHLY and CDR2 as FYNNEI. Trimming shortened V by 7 bases and J by 0 bases, and 12 bases separated the two germline ends. The CDR3 is made up of 14 amino acids. CDR3: CASTYNRLNTEAFF. The CDR3 DNA is TGTGCCAGCACATATAACAGATTGAACACTGAAGCTTTCTTT.

The rearrangement joins TRBV2 to TRBJ2-7; the match to TRBD1 covers 12 bases. Germline loops: CDR1 SNHLY, CDR2 FYNNEI. This CDR3 is built from 13 residues. The trim removed 9 bases at V and 6 bases at J, leaving 6 bases unmatched. CDR3 DNA: TGTGCCAGTACCGGGACAGGGGGCCGCGAGCAGTACTTC. This encodes CASTGTGGREQYF.

This chain connects TRBV30 to TRBJ2-1; 12 bases are a match to TRBD2. V was pared by 4 bases and J by 16 bases, with 14 bases of the junction left unmatched. Per the germline V gene, CDR1 is GTSNPN and CDR2 is SVGIG (reference sequence). The CDR3 is 14 residues long. DNA for the CDR3: TGTGCCTGGACCGAGATTGGACTAGCGGGAAATCATTTCTTC. Protein: CAWTEIGLAGNHFF.

This chain links TRBV11-2 with TRBJ2-7; 8 bases fit TRBD1. Germline values: CDR1 SGHAT, CDR2 FQNNGV. After removal of 5 bases from V and 6 bases from J, the junction contained 6 bases not matched to a gene. CDR3 length: 13 amino acids. The CDR3 here is CASSTRQGTEQYF. In DNA form, the CDR3 reads TGTGCCAGCAGCACCCGACAGGGGACCGAGCAGTACTTC.

The chain carries TRBV11-3 and TRBJ2-5; 8 bases map to TRBD2. After removal of 1 base from V and 1 base from J, the junction contained 2 bases not matched to a gene. Germline V CDR1 and CDR2: SGHNT, YENEEA. This CDR3 comprises 15 residues. The CDR3 sequence: CASSLGTSGQETQYF. Written as DNA, the CDR3 is TGTGCCAGCAGCTTAGGTACTAGCGGCCAAGAGACCCAGTACTTC. Variable domain in full (rest from reference TRBV11-3 and TRBJ2-5): EAGVVQSPRYKIIEKKQPVAFWCNPISGHNTLYWYLQNLGQGPELLIRYENEEAVDDSQLPKDRFSAERLKGVDSTLKIQPAELGDSAVYLCASSLGTSGQETQYFGPGTRLLVL.

The chain joins TRBV28 to TRBJ1-1; D ambiguous. The ends were cut back, 5 bases at V and 0 bases at J, with 16 bases in the middle. CDR1 and CDR2 from the germline V gene are MDHEN and SYDVKM. The CDR3 sequence is 16 residues long. CDR3 in amino acids: CASSPWVSTMNTEAFF. The CDR3 DNA is TGTGCCAGCAGTCCCTGGGTCAGTACTATGAACACTGAAGCTTTCTTT.

The chain is built from TRBV30 and TRBJ2-2; 13 bases agree with TRBD2. The CDR3 is 16 amino acids. The V gene end was trimmed by 1 base and the J gene end by 5 bases; junction bases not matched to a gene: 4. Germline loops: CDR1 GTSNPN, CDR2 SVGIG (reference sequence). DNA for the CDR3: TGTGCCTGGAGTGGACTAGCGGGAGGAAATACCGGGGAGCTGTTTTTT. Residues: CAWSGLAGGNTGELFF.

The chain has TRBV10-3 and TRBJ2-1, with 14 positions matching TRBD2. The V and J ends lost 4 bases and 9 bases, in that order; junction bases with no gene match: 5. Germline values: CDR1 ENHRY, CDR2 SYGVKD. The CDR3 length is 15 residues. The CDR3 coding sequence is TGTGCCATCAGTGCTGGAGGACTAGCGGGGGGTGAGCAGTTCTTC. This codes for CAISAGGLAGGEQFF.

This clone was seen more than once but under ten times. The CDR3, as DNA: TGTGCCAGCAGCCTAGGACTAGCGGGAGTCGGTGAGCAGTTCTTC. It specifies CASSLGLAGVGEQFF. The rearrangement uses TRBV7-3 and TRBJ2-1, with 13 bases lining up with TRBD2. Trimming cost V 5 bases and J 9 bases; bases outside gene matches: 7. The germline CDR1 and CDR2 sequences are SGHTA and FQGTGA. The CDR3 contains 15 residues.

The gene calls are TRBV27 and TRBJ2-7; 8 bases agree with TRBD1. CDR1 is MNHEY, CDR2 SMNVEV, per germline (reference sequence). This CDR3 has 13 amino acids. V lost 5 bases to trimming and J lost 3 bases; unmatched junction nucleotides: 3. In nucleotides, the CDR3 is TGTGCCAGCAGTCCCGGGACAGGCTACGAGCAGTACTTC. This translates into CASSPGTGYEQYF.

The CDR3 DNA sequence: TGTGCCAGCAGCTTATATTCGGGAGGGCCGGGCAATGAGCAGTTCTTC. Amino acids: CASSLYSGGPGNEQFF. The chain has TRBV11-3 and TRBJ2-1, with TRBD2 identical over 8 bases. The CDR3 contains 16 residues. V shed 2 bases, J shed 6 bases, and the junction held 9 bases outside the gene matches. Germline V lookup: CDR1 SGHNT, CDR2 YENEEA.

The CDR3 coding sequence is TGTGCCAGCATCCGGGGAGGGTCGGGGAACACCGGGGAGCTGTTTTTT. Amino acids: CASIRGGSGNTGELFF. This chain links TRBV7-2 with TRBJ2-2, with TRBD2 matching 7 bases. V dropped 7 bases and J dropped 1; count of bases not matched to a gene: 9. The CDR3 has 16 amino acids. Germline CDR1 reads SGHTA; CDR2 reads FQGNSA.

This clone was counted a single time. The chain employs TRBV20-1 and TRBJ2-1, with D perhaps matching TRBD2 (6 bases). Trimming removed 6 bases from V and 9 bases from J, with 12 bases in between. This CDR3 spans 11 amino acids. Germline V gives CDR1 DFQATT, CDR2 SNEGSKA (reference sequence). The CDR3 loop reads CSARDSSEQFF. The CDR3 nucleotides read TGCAGTGCCAGGGACTCGAGTGAGCAGTTCTTC.